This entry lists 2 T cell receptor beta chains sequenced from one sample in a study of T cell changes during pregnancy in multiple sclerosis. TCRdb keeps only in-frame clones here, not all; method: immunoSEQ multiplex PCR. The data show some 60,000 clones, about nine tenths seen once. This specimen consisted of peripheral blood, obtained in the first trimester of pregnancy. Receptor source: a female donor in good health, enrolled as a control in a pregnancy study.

As DNA, the CDR3 is TGTGCCAGCAGCTACTACCGGGACAGGGGCCTGTCCCCTCAGCCCCAGCATTTT. Protein product: CASSYYRDRGLSPQPQHF. The genes are TRBV5-6 and TRBJ1-5; 10 nucleotides agree with TRBD1. Per germline, CDR1 SGHDT and CDR2 YYEEEE. This CDR3 is 18 amino acids long. The trim removed 3 bases at V and 6 bases at J, leaving 15 bases unmatched.

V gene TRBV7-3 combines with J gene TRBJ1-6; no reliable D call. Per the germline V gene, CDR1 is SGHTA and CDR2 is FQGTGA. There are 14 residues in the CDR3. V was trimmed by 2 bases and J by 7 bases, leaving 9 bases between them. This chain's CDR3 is CASSLQGSNSPLHF. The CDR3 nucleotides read TGTGCCAGCAGCTTACAAGGGAGCAATTCACCCCTCCACTTT.